One sample yielded the 3 T cell receptor beta chains listed below, sequenced in a study of T cells in Graves' hyperthyroidism and ophthalmopathy. RNA transcripts yielded amplified TCR beta CDR3 regions. The TCR CDR3 was amplified in a first-round RT-PCR using the HTBI primer set. MiXCR, applied by TCRdb to the multiplex PCR reads, yields one record per CDR3 protein. The sample lists approximately 600,000 distinct CDR3 sequences, about 15% occurring once. Sequenced sample: blood. The receptors here all came from a woman aged 40 to 50 with Graves' ophthalmopathy.

This clonotype came up many times. The V gene is TRBV7-2, the J gene TRBJ2-5, with D maybe TRBD2 (6 bases). This CDR3 region has 13 residues. The germline V gene encodes CDR1 SGHTA and CDR2 FQGNSA. Trimming took off 2 bases at V and 7 bases at J, with 11 bases between the two ends. CDR3 loop: CASSLSDGGTQYF. The CDR3 nucleotides are TGTGCCAGCAGCTTAAGTGACGGGGGGACCCAGTACTTC. Supplemented by reference TRBV7-2 and TRBJ2-5, the full variable domain reads GAGVSQSPSNKVTEKGKDVELRCDPISGHTALYWYRQSLGQGLEFLIYFQGNSAPDKSGLPSDRFSAERTGGSVSTLTIQRTQQEDSAVYLCASSLSDGGTQYFGPGTRLLVL.

V usage is TRBV12-3 or TRBV12-4 and J usage is TRBJ2-7; the D is unclear. The CDR3 spans 12 residues. The V end lost 7 bases, the J end lost 4 bases, and 11 bases lay between the germline ends. CDR3 amino acids: CASTSNIYEQYF. The CDR3, as DNA: TGTGCCAGCACTTCAAACATTTACGAGCAGTACTTC.

This clonotype was counted many times. V usage is TRBV6-5 and J usage is TRBJ1-2, with unresolved D. This CDR3 is 13 amino acids long. Looked up from germline, CDR1 is MNHEY and CDR2 is SVGAGI. Between the trimmed V and J ends, which lost 0 bases and 8 bases, there was a span of 10 bases. The CDR3 reads CASSYSGSEGYTF. In nucleotides, the CDR3 is TGTGCCAGCAGTTACTCAGGGTCGGAGGGCTACACCTTC.